This T cell receptor (beta chain) stems from a study of CD8 T cells in ankylosing spondylitis (TCRdb year 2017). Regarding the study in general: The study profiled T cell receptor beta repertoires in healthy donors and ankylosing spondylitis patients to find disease-linked TCR variants. The full study cohort was made up of 25 ankylosing spondylitis patients and about a hundred healthy donors. Peripheral blood was sampled, and synovial fluid was additionally collected from ankylosing spondylitis patients. General study outcomes and caveats: A TCR beta motif made up of several highly homologous amino acid variants appeared to be characteristic of blood from ankylosing spondylitis patients. Significant enrichment of the disease-linked clones was reported in matched synovial fluid samples from ankylosing spondylitis patients. Some TCR beta motif variants had previously been reported in synovial fluid and blood of reactive arthritis patients, which suggested common disease-initiation mechanisms. In peripheral blood, the disease-linked clones were found at relatively low frequencies and had a CD8+ phenotype.

From V the trimming removes 0 bases and from J it removes 5 bases, while the gene matches leave 10 bases of the junction unaccounted for. The CDR3 has 16 amino acids, counting the end cysteine and phenylalanine. Only the CDR3 part of the read is kept: 48 bases, read in frame from the first base. The germline V gene provides CDR1 SGHRS and CDR2 YFSETQ. TCRdb records Illumina HiSeq 2500 as the sequencer. Quantitative 5'-RACE with molecular barcodes was the method used to prepare the TCR beta libraries. Regarding the original processing steps: A new computational method based on a probabilistic model of VDJ rearrangement was used to identify disease-linked TCR variants. The public reads were reprocessed in TCRdb via fastp at Q25 and MiXCR, keeping in-frame beta chains. Every CDR3 protein is listed once, alongside the most common genes and DNA of its rows. The V and J calls, along with clone size, are taken from TCRdb and not from the paper's own processing. The sample table lists around 300,000 distinct CDR3 sequences, roughly 14% of them with a count of one. The top ten clonotypes cover approximately 0.99% of the sample.

This clonotype was seen a few times. Its cognate antigen has yet to be identified. Base qualities are missing; no much larger clone stands one base away. This TCR came from a male donor with ankylosing spondylitis or in good health (not recorded which). The chain is assembled from TRBV5-1 and TRBJ2-5; 7 bases in between match TRBD1. Sample: blood, either unsorted or a sorted T cell fraction (not recorded which). The nucleotide sequence reads as follows: TGCGCCAGCAGCTTGGAGGGGGCACAGGGCTGGGAGACCCAGTACTTC. Its protein is CASSLEGAQGWETQYF.